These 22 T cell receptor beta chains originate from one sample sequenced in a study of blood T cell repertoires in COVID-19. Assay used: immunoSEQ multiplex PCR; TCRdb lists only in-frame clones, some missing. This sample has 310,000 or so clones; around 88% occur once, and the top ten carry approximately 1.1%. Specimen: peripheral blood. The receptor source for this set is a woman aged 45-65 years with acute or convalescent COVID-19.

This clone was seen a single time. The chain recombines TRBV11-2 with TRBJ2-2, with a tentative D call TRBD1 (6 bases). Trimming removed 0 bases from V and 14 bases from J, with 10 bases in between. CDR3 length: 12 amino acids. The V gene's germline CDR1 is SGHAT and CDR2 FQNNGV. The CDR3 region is CASSLEQGILFF. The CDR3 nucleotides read TGTGCCAGCAGCTTAGAACAGGGTATACTGTTTTTT. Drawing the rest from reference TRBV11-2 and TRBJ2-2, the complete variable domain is EAGVAQSPRYKIIEKRQSVAFWCNPISGHATLYWYQQILGQGPKLLIQFQNNGVVDDSQLPKDRFSAERLKGVDSTLKIQPAKLEDSAVYLCASSLEQGILFFGEGSRLTVL.

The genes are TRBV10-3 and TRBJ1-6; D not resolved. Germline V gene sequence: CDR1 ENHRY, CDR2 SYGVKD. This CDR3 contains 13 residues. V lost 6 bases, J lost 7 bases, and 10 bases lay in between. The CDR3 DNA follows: TGTGCCATCAGGGGCGGGCCCAATTCACCCCTCCACTTT. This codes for CAIRGGPNSPLHF.

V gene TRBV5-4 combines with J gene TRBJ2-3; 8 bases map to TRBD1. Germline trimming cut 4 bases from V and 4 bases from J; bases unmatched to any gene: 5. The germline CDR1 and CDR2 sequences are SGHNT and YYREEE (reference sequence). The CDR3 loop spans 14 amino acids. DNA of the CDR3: TGTGCCAGCAGCCTATGGACAGGGTCAGATACGCAGTATTTT. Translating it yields CASSLWTGSDTQYF.

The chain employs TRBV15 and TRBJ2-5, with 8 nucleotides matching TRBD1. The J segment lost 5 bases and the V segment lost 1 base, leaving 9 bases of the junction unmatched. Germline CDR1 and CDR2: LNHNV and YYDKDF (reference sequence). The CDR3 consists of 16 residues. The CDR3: CATSRAGQGRGETQYF. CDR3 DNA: TGTGCCACCAGCAGAGCTGGACAGGGTCGGGGGGAGACCCAGTACTTC.

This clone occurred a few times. CDR3 amino acids: CATGGERGVEQFF. The CDR3 coding sequence is TGTGCCACCGGGGGTGAGCGGGGCGTTGAGCAGTTCTTC. The V gene is TRBV24-1, the J gene TRBJ2-1; 7 bases map to TRBD2. V was pared by 9 bases and J by 9 bases, with 10 bases of the junction left unmatched. Germline V lookup: CDR1 KGHDR, CDR2 SFDVKD. The CDR3 covers 13 residues.

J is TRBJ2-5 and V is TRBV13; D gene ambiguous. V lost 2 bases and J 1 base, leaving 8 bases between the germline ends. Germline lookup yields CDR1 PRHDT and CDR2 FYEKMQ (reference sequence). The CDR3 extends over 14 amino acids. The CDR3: CASSLRRLQETQYF. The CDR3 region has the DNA TGTGCCAGCAGCTTAAGGCGGCTCCAAGAGACCCAGTACTTC.

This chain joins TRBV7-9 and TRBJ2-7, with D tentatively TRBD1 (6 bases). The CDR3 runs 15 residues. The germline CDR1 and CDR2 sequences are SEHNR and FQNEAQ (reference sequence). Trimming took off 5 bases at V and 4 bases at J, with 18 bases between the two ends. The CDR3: CASSPRLGQEYEQYF. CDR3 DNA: TGTGCCAGCAGCCCCAGGTTGGGACAAGAGTACGAGCAGTACTTC. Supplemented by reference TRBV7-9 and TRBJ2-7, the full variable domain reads DTGVSQNPRHKITKRGQNVTFRCDPISEHNRLYWYRQTLGQGPEFLTYFQNEAQLEKSRLLSDRFSAERPKGSFSTLEIQRTEQGDSAMYLCASSPRLGQEYEQYFGPGTRLTVT.

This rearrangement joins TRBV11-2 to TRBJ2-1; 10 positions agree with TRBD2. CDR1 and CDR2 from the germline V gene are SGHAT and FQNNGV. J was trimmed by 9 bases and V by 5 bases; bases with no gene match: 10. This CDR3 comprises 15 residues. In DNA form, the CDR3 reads TGTGCCAGCAGCCTTAGCGGGGGGAGGGAGAGTGAGCAGTTCTTC. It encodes CASSLSGGRESEQFF. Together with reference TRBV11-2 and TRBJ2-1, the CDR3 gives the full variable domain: EAGVAQSPRYKIIEKRQSVAFWCNPISGHATLYWYQQILGQGPKLLIQFQNNGVVDDSQLPKDRFSAERLKGVDSTLKIQPAKLEDSAVYLCASSLSGGRESEQFFGPGTRLTVL.

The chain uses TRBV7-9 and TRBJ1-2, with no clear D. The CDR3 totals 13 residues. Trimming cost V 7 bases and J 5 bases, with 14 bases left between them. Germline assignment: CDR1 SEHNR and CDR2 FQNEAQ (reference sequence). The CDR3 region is CASTRGLMYGYTF. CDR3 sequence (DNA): TGTGCCAGCACCCGCGGGCTCATGTATGGCTACACCTTC.

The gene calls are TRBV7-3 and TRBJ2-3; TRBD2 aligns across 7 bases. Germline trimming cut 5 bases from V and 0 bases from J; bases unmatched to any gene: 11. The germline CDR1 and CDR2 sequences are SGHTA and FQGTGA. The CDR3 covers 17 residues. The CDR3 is CASSIPSGFSSTDTQYF. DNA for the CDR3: TGTGCCAGCAGCATCCCTAGCGGTTTCTCTAGCACAGATACGCAGTATTTT.

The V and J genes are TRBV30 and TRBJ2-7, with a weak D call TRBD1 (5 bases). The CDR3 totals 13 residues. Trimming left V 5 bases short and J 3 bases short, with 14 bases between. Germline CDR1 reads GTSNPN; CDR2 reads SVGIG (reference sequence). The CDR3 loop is CAWGQGLGYEQYF. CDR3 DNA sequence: TGTGCCTGGGGGCAGGGATTGGGCTACGAGCAGTACTTC.

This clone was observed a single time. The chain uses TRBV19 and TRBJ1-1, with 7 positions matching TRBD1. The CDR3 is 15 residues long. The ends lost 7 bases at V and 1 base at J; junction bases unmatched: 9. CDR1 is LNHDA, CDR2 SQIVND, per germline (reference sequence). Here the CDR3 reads CASNGRDRGNTEAFF. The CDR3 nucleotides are TGTGCCAGTAATGGAAGGGACAGAGGGAACACTGAAGCTTTCTTT. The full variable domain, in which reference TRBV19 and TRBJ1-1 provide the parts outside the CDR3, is DGGITQSPKYLFRKEGQNVTLSCEQNLNHDAMYWYRQDPGQGLRLIYYSQIVNDFQKGDIAEGYSVSREKKESFPLTVTSAQKNPTAFYLCASNGRDRGNTEAFFGQGTRLTVV.

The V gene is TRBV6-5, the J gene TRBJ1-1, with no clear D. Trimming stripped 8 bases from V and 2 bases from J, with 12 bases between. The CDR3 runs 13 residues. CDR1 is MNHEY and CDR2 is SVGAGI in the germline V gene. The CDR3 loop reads CASCRSINTEAFF. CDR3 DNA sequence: TGTGCCAGCTGCCGTAGCATTAACACTGAAGCTTTCTTT.

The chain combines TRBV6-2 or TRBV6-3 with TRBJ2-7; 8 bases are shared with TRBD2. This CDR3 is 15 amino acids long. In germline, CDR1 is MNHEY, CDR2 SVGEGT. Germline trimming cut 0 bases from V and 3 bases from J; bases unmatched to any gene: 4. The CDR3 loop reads CASSYSTGGVYEQYF. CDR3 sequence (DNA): TGTGCCAGCAGTTACTCGACCGGGGGGGTCTACGAGCAGTACTTC.

CDR3 bases: TGTGCCATCTCCCCCACGGGGGTAGGTTCACCCCTCCACTTT. Amino acid sequence: CAISPTGVGSPLHF. The chain couples TRBV28 to TRBJ1-6, with D perhaps matching TRBD1 (5 bases). Germline assignment: CDR1 MDHEN and CDR2 SYDVKM. The V and J ends lost 10 bases and 9 bases respectively, with 19 bases between them. The CDR3 spans 14 residues.

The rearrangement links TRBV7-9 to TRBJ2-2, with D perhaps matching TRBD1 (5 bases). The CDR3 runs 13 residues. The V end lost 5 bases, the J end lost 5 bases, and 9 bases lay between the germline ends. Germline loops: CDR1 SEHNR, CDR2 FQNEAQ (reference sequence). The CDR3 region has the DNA TGTGCCAGCAGCCCTCCAGGGACCGGGGAGCTGTTTTTT. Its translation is CASSPPGTGELFF.

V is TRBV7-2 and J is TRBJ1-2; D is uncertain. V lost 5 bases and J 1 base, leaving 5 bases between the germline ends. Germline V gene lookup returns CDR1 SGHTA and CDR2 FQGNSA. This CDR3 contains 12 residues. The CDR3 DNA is TGTGCCAGCAGCCGGGTTAACTATGGCTACACCTTC. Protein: CASSRVNYGYTF. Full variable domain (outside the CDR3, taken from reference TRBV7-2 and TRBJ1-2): GAGVSQSPSNKVTEKGKDVELRCDPISGHTALYWYRQSLGQGLEFLIYFQGNSAPDKSGLPSDRFSAERTGGSVSTLTIQRTQQEDSAVYLCASSRVNYGYTFGSGTRLTVV.

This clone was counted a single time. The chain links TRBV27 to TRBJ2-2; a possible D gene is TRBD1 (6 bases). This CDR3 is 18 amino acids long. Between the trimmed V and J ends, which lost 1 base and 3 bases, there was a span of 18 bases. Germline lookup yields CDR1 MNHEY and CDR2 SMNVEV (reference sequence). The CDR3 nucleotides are TGTGCCAGCAGTTTATTAGGAGGCAGGGGATTGGACACCGGGGAGCTGTTTTTT. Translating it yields CASSLLGGRGLDTGELFF.

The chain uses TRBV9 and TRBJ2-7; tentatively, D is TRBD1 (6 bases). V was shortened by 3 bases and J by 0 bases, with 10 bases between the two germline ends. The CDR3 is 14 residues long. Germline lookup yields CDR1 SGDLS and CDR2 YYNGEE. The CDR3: CASSAQGSSYEQYF. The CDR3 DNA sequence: TGTGCCAGCAGCGCCCAGGGGAGCTCCTACGAGCAGTACTTC.

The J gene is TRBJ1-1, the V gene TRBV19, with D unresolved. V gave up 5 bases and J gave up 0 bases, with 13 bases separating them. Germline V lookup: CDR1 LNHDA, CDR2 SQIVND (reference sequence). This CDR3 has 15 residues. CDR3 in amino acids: CASSAPRLVNTEAFF. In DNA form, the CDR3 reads TGTGCCAGTAGTGCTCCAAGACTCGTGAACACTGAAGCTTTCTTT.

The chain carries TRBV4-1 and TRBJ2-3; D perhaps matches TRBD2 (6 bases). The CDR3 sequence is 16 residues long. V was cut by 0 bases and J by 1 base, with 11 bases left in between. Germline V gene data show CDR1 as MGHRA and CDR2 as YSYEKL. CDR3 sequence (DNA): TGCGCCAGCAGCCAAGAGGGCCAGCGGGGCACAGATACGCAGTATTTT. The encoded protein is CASSQEGQRGTDTQYF.

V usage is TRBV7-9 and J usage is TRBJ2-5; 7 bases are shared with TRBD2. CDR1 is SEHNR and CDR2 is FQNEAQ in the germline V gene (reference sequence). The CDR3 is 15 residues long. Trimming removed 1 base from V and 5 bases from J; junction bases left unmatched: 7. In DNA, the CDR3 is TGTGCCAGCAGCTTAGGGGTAGCGGGTCGGGAGACCCAGTACTTC. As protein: CASSLGVAGRETQYF.